Listed below are T cell receptor beta chains from one sample, sequenced in a study of beta chain features in type 1 diabetes. The method was immunoSEQ multiplex PCR; TCRdb's version includes in-frame clones alone and lacks a portion of them. This table has 150,000 to 200,000 clones, 50% to 70% appearing once. The specimen sequenced was naive CD4+ T cells from blood. These receptors all stem from a young man with type 1 diabetes. Both conserved end residues are trimmed from each CDR3.

j_call | v_call | cdr3_aa
TRBJ2-5 | TRBV20-1 | SAGQGQTQY
TRBJ2-7 | TRBV4-3 | ASSQESGVIYEQY
TRBJ2-1 | TRBV29-1 | SGVRSSYNEQF
TRBJ1-5 | TRBV4-1 | ASSQGGTDLSQPQH
TRBJ2-5 | TRBV29-1 | SVDRPQETQY
TRBJ2-7 | TRBV7-9 | ASINSDSYEQY
TRBJ2-3 | TRBV28 | ASSRPQGRDTQY
TRBJ2-5 | TRBV5-1 | ASSYWTGGPPQSETQY
TRBJ2-7 | TRBV4-2 | ASSQGQISYEQY
TRBJ1-2 | TRBV29-1 | SVDPPLGQRPSNYGYT
TRBJ1-6 | TRBV14 | ASSPQGNSPLH
TRBJ2-7 | TRBV29-1 | SVEPDSSFNEQY
TRBJ2-7 | TRBV7-6 | ASSSSDREHEQY